This T cell receptor (beta chain) was recorded in a study of Graves' ophthalmopathy and Graves' hyperthyroidism. On the study more broadly: Peripheral blood samples were taken at initial diagnosis, before any treatment.

Study-level results: Most expanded clonotypes from thyroid (those above 0.001 frequency) were also found in blood.

Uncontrolled infections, pregnancy, lactation or other autoimmune diseases led to patient exclusion. Clinical symptoms and serum thyroxine were used for diagnosis; TRAb, thyroid ultrasound and orbital computed tomography were also relied on. This CDR3 region has 18 residues. Trimming removed 6 bases from V and 5 bases from J; junction bases left unmatched: 14. This clonotype was found many times. As yet, its antigen is unknown. Investigators amplified TCR beta CDR3 regions from RNA transcripts. The first round was an RT-PCR with HTBI primers, and the second round was a multiplex PCR. In TCRdb, the multiplex PCR reads were re-called with MiXCR into one record per CDR3 protein. The table has approximately 210,000 distinct CDR3 sequences, about 22% seen once.

The clonotype originates from a woman aged 45 to 65 with Graves' ophthalmopathy. The genes are TRBV12-3 or TRBV12-4 and TRBJ2-5; 14 bases agree with TRBD2. Material for sequencing was peripheral blood. The CDR3 DNA is TGTGCCAGCAGACCTTCACCGGGACTAGCGGGAGTGGGCGAGACCCAGTACTTC. Its translation: CASRPSPGLAGVGETQYF.